These T cell receptor beta chains were read from a single sample in a study of regulatory T cells in long-lasting Graves disease. Each CDR3 protein is one row after TCRdb ran MiXCR on the multiplex PCR reads. This sample has approximately 400,000 distinct CDR3 sequences, with roughly 24% found just once. The input for sequencing was peripheral blood mononuclear cells (PBMCs), taken when the disease was refractory, from a patient treated with antithyroid drugs. These receptors came from a woman between 40 and 55 years old with Graves disease. The CDR3 runs from the conserved cysteine through the conserved F or W. A D gene is named only where the DNA matches it firmly. Size values are once, few and many counts, or a class for expanded clones, and some rows have none.

D: .; V: TRBV29-1; size: few; J: TRBJ2-7; DNA: TGCAGCGTTGAGTTTGACTCGTCCTACGAGCAGTACTTC; CDR3: CSVEFDSSYEQYF
D: .; V: TRBV2; size: many; J: TRBJ1-1; DNA: TGTGCCAGCAGTGAACCGGGGAATGAAGCTTTCTTT; CDR3: CASSEPGNEAFF
D: TRBD1; V: TRBV5-1; size: .; J: TRBJ1-1; DNA: TGCGCCAGCAGCTTGGAGGGGGCGAACACTGAAGCTTTCTTT; CDR3: CASSLEGANTEAFF
D: .; V: TRBV6-9; size: .; J: TRBJ1-3; DNA: TGTGCCAGCAGTTTCTCGCGACAGGCCTCTGGAAACACCATATATTTT; CDR3: CASSFSRQASGNTIYF
D: .; V: TRBV29-1; size: few; J: TRBJ1-1; DNA: TGCAGCGTTTTGGGTATGGACCTCGTCTTAAACCTCAAGAACACTGAAGCTTTCTTT; CDR3: CSVLGMDLVLNLKNTEAFF
D: TRBD1; V: TRBV20-1; size: few; J: TRBJ1-2; DNA: TGCAGTGCTAGACAGAAAGAAAGGGACAGTTATAACTATGGCTACACCTTC; CDR3: CSARQKERDSYNYGYTF
D: TRBD1; V: TRBV15; size: few; J: TRBJ2-7; DNA: TGTGCCACCAGCTTCGGGGGGACAGGGATCAACGAGCAGTACTTC; CDR3: CATSFGGTGINEQYF
D: TRBD1; V: TRBV28; size: few; J: TRBJ2-3; DNA: TGTGCCAGCAGTTCGGGACAGCCAGATACGCAGTATTTT; CDR3: CASSSGQPDTQYF
D: TRBD1; V: TRBV7-2; size: .; J: TRBJ2-5; DNA: TGTGCCAGCAGCTTAGTGGACAGGGGGCGTGAAGAGACCCAGTACTTC; CDR3: CASSLVDRGREETQYF
D: .; V: TRBV28; size: few; J: TRBJ2-3; DNA: TGTGCCAGCAGTTTGTCCCCCCCAGATACGCAGTATTTT; CDR3: CASSLSPPDTQYF
D: TRBD2; V: TRBV7-2; size: many; J: TRBJ2-2; DNA: TGTGCCAGCAGCTTAGCGGGGACTAGCGGGGCCGAGTTCGACACCGGGGAGCTGTTTTTT; CDR3: CASSLAGTSGAEFDTGELFF
D: .; V: TRBV27; size: few; J: TRBJ1-1; DNA: TGTGCCAGCAGTTTGGGGTCGGTTTACACTGAAGCTTTCTTT; CDR3: CASSLGSVYTEAFF
D: .; V: TRBV6-1; size: .; J: TRBJ2-2; DNA: TGTGCCAGCAGTGAAAGGGTGAGCCGGGAGCTGTTTTTT; CDR3: CASSERVSRELFF
D: .; V: TRBV29-1; size: many; J: TRBJ2-5; DNA: TGCAGCGTTGGCCCTTGGTTGGCGGGCCAGCAAGAGACCCAGTACTTC; CDR3: CSVGPWLAGQQETQYF
D: TRBD2; V: TRBV20-1; size: few; J: TRBJ2-7; DNA: TGCAGTGCCAGACGCCGGACTAGCGGTCGAGGCTACGAGCAGTACTTC; CDR3: CSARRRTSGRGYEQYF
D: .; V: TRBV2; size: many; J: TRBJ2-7; DNA: TGTGCCAGCATATCGGGGCACGAGCAGTACTTC; CDR3: CASISGHEQYF
D: .; V: TRBV14; size: few; J: TRBJ2-6; DNA: TGTGCCAGCAGCCAAGTGTTCTCTGGGGCCAACGTCCTGACTTTC; CDR3: CASSQVFSGANVLTF
D: .; V: TRBV7-8; size: .; J: TRBJ2-2; DNA: TGTGCCACAAAGGTCACCGGGGAGCTGTTTTTT; CDR3: CATKVTGELFF
D: .; V: TRBV27; size: many; J: TRBJ2-1; DNA: TGTGCCAGCAGTTCCGAAGGGCCCGGGTTCTCTGGGTCGGACAATGAGCAGTTCTTC; CDR3: CASSSEGPGFSGSDNEQFF
D: TRBD1; V: TRBV29-1; size: many; J: TRBJ2-5; DNA: TGCAGCGTTTCCTGGACAGGGCTCCAAGAGACCCAGTACTTC; CDR3: CSVSWTGLQETQYF
D: .; V: TRBV5-1; size: .; J: TRBJ2-3; DNA: TGCGCCAGCAGCTCCGACGGGACGCCGACAGATACGCAGTATTTT; CDR3: CASSSDGTPTDTQYF
D: .; V: TRBV12-3/TRBV12-4; size: many; J: TRBJ2-7; DNA: TGTGCCAGCAGTTTCGGACTCTTCTACGAGCAGTACTTC; CDR3: CASSFGLFYEQYF
D: .; V: TRBV2; size: many; J: TRBJ2-7; DNA: TGTGCCAGCAACCTGGGGGACAATTCAGTGTACGAGCAGTACTTC; CDR3: CASNLGDNSVYEQYF
D: .; V: TRBV10-2; size: .; J: TRBJ2-3; DNA: TGCGCCACCGCTCTTTGGGGGTTGAGAGATACGCAGTATTTT; CDR3: CATALWGLRDTQYF
D: TRBD1; V: TRBV6-1; size: few; J: TRBJ2-7; DNA: TGTGCCATAGGACAGGGCCTACTGGAGCAGTACTTC; CDR3: CAIGQGLLEQYF
D: TRBD2; V: TRBV28; size: many; J: TRBJ2-4; DNA: TGTGCCAGCAGTTTTGGACTAGCGGGGGCTGGGGGCAAAAACATTCAGTACTTC; CDR3: CASSFGLAGAGGKNIQYF
D: .; V: TRBV28; size: many; J: TRBJ1-5; DNA: TGTGCCAGCAGTTTTGGGAGGACCTATAGCAATCAGCCCCAGCATTTT; CDR3: CASSFGRTYSNQPQHF
D: TRBD2; V: TRBV25-1; size: .; J: TRBJ2-3; DNA: TGTGCCAGCAGTGAAGGGAGGGGCGGCGGCACAGATACGCAGTATTTT; CDR3: CASSEGRGGGTDTQYF
D: TRBD2; V: TRBV12-3/TRBV12-4; size: many; J: TRBJ2-4; DNA: TGTGCCAGCAGTTTATTTGATTGGACTAGCGGGAGGGTTGGGGCCAAAAACATTCAGTACTTC; CDR3: CASSLFDWTSGRVGAKNIQYF